This TCR beta chain was sequenced during a study of blood T cell repertoires in COVID-19. The CDR3 has 13 residues. J was trimmed by 8 bases and V by 10 bases; bases with no gene match: 9. The germline V gene encodes CDR1 ENHRY and CDR2 SYGVKD. This table comes from immunoSEQ multiplex PCR, and its TCRdb copy is limited to in-frame clones, with some not included. This sample has about 230,000 clones; approximately 80% occur once, and the top ten carry around 30%. Specimen: peripheral blood. The V call is TRBV10-3, the J call TRBJ1-4; 8 bases align to TRBD1. The receptor's source is a middle-aged man with acute or convalescent COVID-19. The CDR3 sequence is CASMDRVGEKLFF. For the CDR3, the DNA is TGTGCCAGTATGGACAGGGTTGGCGAAAAACTGTTTTTT.